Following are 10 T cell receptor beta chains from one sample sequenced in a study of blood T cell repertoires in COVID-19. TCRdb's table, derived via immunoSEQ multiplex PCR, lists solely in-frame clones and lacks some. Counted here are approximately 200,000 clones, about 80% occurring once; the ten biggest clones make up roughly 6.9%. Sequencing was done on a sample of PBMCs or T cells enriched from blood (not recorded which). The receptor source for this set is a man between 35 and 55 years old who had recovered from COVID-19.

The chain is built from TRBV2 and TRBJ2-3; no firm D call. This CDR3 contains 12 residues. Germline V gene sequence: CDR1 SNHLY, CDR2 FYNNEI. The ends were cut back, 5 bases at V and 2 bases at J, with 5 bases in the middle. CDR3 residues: CASSSYTDTQYF. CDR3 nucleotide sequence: TGTGCCAGCAGTTCTTACACAGATACGCAGTATTTT. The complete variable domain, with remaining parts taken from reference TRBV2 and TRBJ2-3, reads EPEVTQTPSHQVTQMGQEVILRCVPISNHLYFYWYRQILGQKVEFLVSFYNNEISEKSEIFDDQFSVERPDGSNFTLKIRSTKLEDSAMYFCASSSYTDTQYFGPGTRLTVL.

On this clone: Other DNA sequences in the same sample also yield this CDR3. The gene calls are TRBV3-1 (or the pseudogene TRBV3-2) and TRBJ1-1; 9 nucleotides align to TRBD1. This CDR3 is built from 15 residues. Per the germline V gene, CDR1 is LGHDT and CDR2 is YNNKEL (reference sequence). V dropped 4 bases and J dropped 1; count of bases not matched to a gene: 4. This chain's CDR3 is CASSRRDRANTEAFF. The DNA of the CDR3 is TGTGCCAGCAGCCGCCGGGACAGGGCGAACACTGAAGCTTTCTTT.

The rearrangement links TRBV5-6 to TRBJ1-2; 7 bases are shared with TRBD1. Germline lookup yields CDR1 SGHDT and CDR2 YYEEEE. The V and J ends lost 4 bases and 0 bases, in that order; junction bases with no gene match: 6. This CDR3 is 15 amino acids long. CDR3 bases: TGTGCCAGCAGCGTGGGGGACAGTGCTAACTATGGCTACACCTTC. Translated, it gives CASSVGDSANYGYTF. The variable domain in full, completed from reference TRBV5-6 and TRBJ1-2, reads DAGVTQSPTHLIKTRGQQVTLRCSPKSGHDTVSWYQQALGQGPQFIFQYYEEEERQRGNFPDRFSGHQFPNYSSELNVNALLLGDSALYLCASSVGDSANYGYTFGSGTRLTVV.

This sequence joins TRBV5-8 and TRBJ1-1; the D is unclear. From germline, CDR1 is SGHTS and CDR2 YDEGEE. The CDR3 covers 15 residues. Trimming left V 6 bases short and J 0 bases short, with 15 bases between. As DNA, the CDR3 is TGTGCCAGCACCGACGGAGTATCCTTGAACACTGAAGCTTTCTTT. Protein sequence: CASTDGVSLNTEAFF.

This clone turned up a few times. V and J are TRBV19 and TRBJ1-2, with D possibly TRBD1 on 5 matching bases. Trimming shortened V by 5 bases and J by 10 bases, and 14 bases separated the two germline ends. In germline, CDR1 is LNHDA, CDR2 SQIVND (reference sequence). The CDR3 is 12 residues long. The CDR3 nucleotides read TGTGCCAGTAGTCCCCTTCAGGGTCTCTACACCTTC. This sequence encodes CASSPLQGLYTF.

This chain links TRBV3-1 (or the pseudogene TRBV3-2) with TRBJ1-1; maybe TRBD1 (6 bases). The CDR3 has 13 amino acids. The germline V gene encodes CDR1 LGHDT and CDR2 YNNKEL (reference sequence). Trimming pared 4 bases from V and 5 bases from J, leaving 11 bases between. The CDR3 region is CASSLIQGTEAFF. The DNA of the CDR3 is TGTGCCAGCAGCCTTATTCAGGGGACTGAAGCTTTCTTT.

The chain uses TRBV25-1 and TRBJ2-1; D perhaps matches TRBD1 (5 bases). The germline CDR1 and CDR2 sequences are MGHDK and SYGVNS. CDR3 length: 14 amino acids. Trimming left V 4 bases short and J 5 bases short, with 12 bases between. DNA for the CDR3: TGTGCCAGCAGTGTGGACGCAGGGAACAATGAGCAGTTCTTC. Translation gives CASSVDAGNNEQFF.

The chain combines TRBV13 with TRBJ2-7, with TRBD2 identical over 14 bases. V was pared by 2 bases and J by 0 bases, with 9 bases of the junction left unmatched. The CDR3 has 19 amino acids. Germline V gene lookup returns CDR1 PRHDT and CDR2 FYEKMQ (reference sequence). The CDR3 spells CASSLWAGTSGGLSYEQYF. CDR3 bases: TGTGCCAGCAGCTTATGGGCAGGGACTAGCGGGGGCCTCTCCTACGAGCAGTACTTC.

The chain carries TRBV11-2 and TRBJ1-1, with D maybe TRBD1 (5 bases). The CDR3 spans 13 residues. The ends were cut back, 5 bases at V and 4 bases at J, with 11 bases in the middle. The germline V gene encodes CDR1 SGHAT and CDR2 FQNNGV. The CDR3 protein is CASSPSGFTEAFF. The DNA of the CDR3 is TGTGCCAGCAGCCCCTCAGGGTTCACTGAAGCTTTCTTT.

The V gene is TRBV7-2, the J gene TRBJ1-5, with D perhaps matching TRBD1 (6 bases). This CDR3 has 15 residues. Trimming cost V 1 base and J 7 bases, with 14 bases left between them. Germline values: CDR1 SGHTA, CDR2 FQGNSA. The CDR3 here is CASSLVPGARQPQHF. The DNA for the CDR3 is TGTGCCAGCAGCTTAGTTCCAGGGGCCCGGCAGCCCCAGCATTTT.